One sample yielded the 17 T cell receptor beta chains listed below, sequenced in a study of cytomegalovirus exposure and HLA in healthy donors. With 60 Vbeta and 13 Jbeta primers, the PCR was carried out. Clones were sequenced by immunoSEQ multiplex PCR, and TCRdb holds only the in-frame ones, with some missing. The table records about 170,000 clones, 78% of them present only once. Source material: PBMCs. Receptors were obtained from a woman in her 50s in good health and CMV-seropositive.

J is TRBJ1-1 and V is TRBV5-1, with TRBD1 matching over 9 bases. Germline V gene sequence: CDR1 SGHRS, CDR2 YFSETQ. With 4 bases clipped from V and 4 bases from J, the junction kept 2 bases outside the gene matches. The CDR3 is 13 amino acids. CDR3 amino acids: CASSQTGGTEAFF. DNA for the CDR3: TGCGCCAGCAGCCAGACAGGGGGCACTGAAGCTTTCTTT.

This chain connects TRBV10-3 to TRBJ2-3; 8 bases are a match to TRBD2. The CDR3 sequence is 16 residues long. V lost 5 bases, J lost 4 bases, and 11 bases stayed unmatched. CDR1 and CDR2 from the germline V gene are ENHRY and SYGVKD. CDR3 nucleotide sequence: TGTGCCATCAGTCAACTCAGCGGGGGAGCCTCAGATACGCAGTATTTT. Protein sequence: CAISQLSGGASDTQYF.

This chain joins TRBV5-6 and TRBJ2-7; TRBD1 matches 8 bases. Per germline, CDR1 SGHDT and CDR2 YYEEEE. CDR3 size: 14 residues. V shed 4 bases, J shed 3 bases, and the junction held 6 bases outside the gene matches. CDR3 coding DNA: TGTGCCAGCAGCCCGGGACAGGCTATCTACGAGCAGTACTTC. Protein sequence: CASSPGQAIYEQYF.

This rearrangement joins TRBV19 to TRBJ1-2; tentative D call: TRBD1 (6 bases). The CDR3 has 15 amino acids. Germline V CDR1 and CDR2: LNHDA, SQIVND (reference sequence). V lost 5 bases and J lost 0, with 13 bases in between. The CDR3 nucleotides read TGTGCCAGTAGTTTAACAGGGTATGCTAACTATGGCTACACCTTC. Translated, it gives CASSLTGYANYGYTF.

The chain joins TRBV7-9 to TRBJ2-6; 10 bases fit TRBD1. The CDR3 length is 18 residues. The V gene end was trimmed by 4 bases and the J gene end by 1 base; junction bases not matched to a gene: 7. Germline CDR1 reads SEHNR; CDR2 reads FQNEAQ (reference sequence). The CDR3 sequence: CASSSSTGGGSGANVLTF. The CDR3 DNA sequence: TGTGCCAGCAGCTCATCGACAGGGGGCGGTTCTGGGGCCAACGTCCTGACTTTC.

The chain joins TRBV5-4 to TRBJ2-1; D perhaps matches TRBD2 (6 bases). This CDR3 spans 15 amino acids. Germline V gene sequence: CDR1 SGHNT, CDR2 YYREEE (reference sequence). Trimming removed 4 bases from V and 6 bases from J, with 17 bases in between. The CDR3 DNA reads as TGTGCCAGCAGCCCCGGGACGGGGGATACCAATGAGCAGTTCTTC. This encodes CASSPGTGDTNEQFF. Drawing the rest from reference TRBV5-4 and TRBJ2-1, the complete variable domain is ETGVTQSPTHLIKTRGQQVTLRCSSQSGHNTVSWYQQALGQGPQFIFQYYREEENGRGNFPPRFSGLQFPNYSSELNVNALELDDSALYLCASSPGTGDTNEQFFGPGTRLTVL.

This clone was counted a few times. In DNA form, the CDR3 reads TGTGCCAGCAGACTAGCGGGCCTCTCCTACGAGCAGTACTTC. It specifies CASRLAGLSYEQYF. The rearrangement joins TRBV2 to TRBJ2-7, with 9 bases that match TRBD2. Germline V gene data show CDR1 as SNHLY and CDR2 as FYNNEI. Trimming removed 6 bases from V and 0 bases from J; junction bases left unmatched: 3. The CDR3 runs 14 residues.

The gene calls are TRBV10-3 and TRBJ2-2; 8 nucleotides align to TRBD2. V was pared by 7 bases and J by 5 bases, with 12 bases of the junction left unmatched. Germline CDR1 reads ENHRY; CDR2 reads SYGVKD. This CDR3 is built from 16 residues. The CDR3 is CAIKPGGTLLTGELFF. CDR3 DNA sequence: TGTGCCATCAAACCGGGAGGGACCCTTTTAACCGGGGAGCTGTTTTTT.

V and J are TRBV18 and TRBJ2-2, with a tentative D call TRBD2 (5 bases). This CDR3 has 14 amino acids. CDR1 KGHSH and CDR2 LQKENI come from the germline V gene. Trimming cost V 2 bases and J 3 bases, with 7 bases left between them. Written as DNA, the CDR3 is TGTGCCAGCTCACCATTGAGGGACACCGGGGAGCTGTTTTTT. Its translation: CASSPLRDTGELFF.

V is TRBV2 and J is TRBJ1-2; D perhaps matches TRBD1 (5 bases). The CDR3 spans 12 residues. V was pared by 6 bases and J by 7 bases, with 12 bases between. The V gene's germline CDR1 is SNHLY and CDR2 FYNNEI. The CDR3 region is CASSNQGSGYTF. CDR3 DNA sequence: TGTGCCAGCAGCAACCAGGGATCTGGCTACACCTTC.

The J gene is TRBJ1-2, the V gene TRBV19; no clear D gene. The CDR3 length is 12 residues. The V gene's germline CDR1 is LNHDA and CDR2 SQIVND (reference sequence). V lost 7 bases, J lost 4 bases, and 10 bases lay in between. This chain's CDR3 is CASTPRAYGYTF. DNA for the CDR3: TGTGCCAGTACTCCAAGAGCCTATGGCTACACCTTC.

The V gene is TRBV10-3, the J gene TRBJ2-5; maybe TRBD2 (6 bases). Germline V gene data show CDR1 as ENHRY and CDR2 as SYGVKD. The CDR3 length is 17 residues. The germline V and J ends were trimmed by 4 bases and 5 bases, with 23 bases remaining between them. The CDR3: CAISALTQVGGTETQYF. The DNA for the CDR3 is TGTGCCATCAGTGCCCTTACTCAGGTTGGGGGGACGGAGACCCAGTACTTC.

The gene calls are TRBV19 and TRBJ2-7; D unclear. CDR1 is LNHDA, CDR2 SQIVND, per germline (reference sequence). The CDR3 covers 15 residues. Trimming removed 5 bases from V and 5 bases from J, with 19 bases in between. CDR3 coding DNA: TGTGCCAGTAGTCGACTTGCTACGCCCCCGGACGAGCAGTACTTC. It specifies CASSRLATPPDEQYF.

The chain has TRBV9 and TRBJ1-1; no definite D call. With 0 bases removed from V and 6 bases from J, the gap between germline ends came to 12 bases. The CDR3 loop spans 14 amino acids. Germline-derived CDR1 and CDR2 are SGDLS and YYNGEE. CDR3 DNA: TGTGCCAGCAGCGTAGGGGAGGTGGGCTCTGAAGCTTTCTTT. It codes for CASSVGEVGSEAFF.

This chain uses TRBV7-9 with TRBJ1-1; D unclear. Trimming took 1 base from V and 1 from J, leaving 7 bases between them. Germline CDR1 and CDR2: SEHNR and FQNEAQ (reference sequence). The CDR3 contains 14 residues. In DNA form, the CDR3 reads TGTGCCAGCAGCTTAGTTCGGGGGAACACTGAAGCTTTCTTT. Protein product: CASSLVRGNTEAFF.

This clone has a handful of counts. The V gene is TRBV6-1, the J gene TRBJ2-7; D might be TRBD1 (6 bases). This CDR3 spans 14 amino acids. V lost 7 bases and J 0 bases, leaving 13 bases between the germline ends. Germline V gene sequence: CDR1 MNHNS, CDR2 SASEGT. DNA of the CDR3: TGTGCCAGCATCCGGACAGTATCCTCCTACGAGCAGTACTTC. It yields the protein CASIRTVSSYEQYF.

This clone occurred a few times. The germline gene is not matched at one end of the junction; a read error may be the cause. The genes are TRBV7-9 and TRBJ2-1, with 8 bases aligning to TRBD1. The CDR3 has 12 amino acids. Per the germline V gene, CDR1 is SEHNR and CDR2 is FQNEAQ (reference sequence). The CDR3 bases are TGTTCCAGCAGCTTAGTTCAGGACAGGGCTTTCTTC. Its protein product is CSSSLVQDRAFF.